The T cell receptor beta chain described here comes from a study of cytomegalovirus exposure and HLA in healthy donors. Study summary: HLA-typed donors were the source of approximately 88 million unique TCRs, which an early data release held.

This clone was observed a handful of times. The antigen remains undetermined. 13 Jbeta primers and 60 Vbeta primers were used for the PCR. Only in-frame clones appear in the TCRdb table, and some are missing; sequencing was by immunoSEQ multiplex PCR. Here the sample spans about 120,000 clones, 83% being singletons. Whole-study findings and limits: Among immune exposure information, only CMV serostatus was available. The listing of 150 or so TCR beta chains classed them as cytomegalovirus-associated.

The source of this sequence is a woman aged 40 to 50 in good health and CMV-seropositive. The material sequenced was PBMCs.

The CDR3 here is CASSFIGPGPSYEQYF. CDR3 nucleotides: TGTGCCAGCAGCTTTATCGGTCCAGGGCCCTCCTACGAGCAGTACTTC. The chain uses TRBV5-5 and TRBJ2-7; the D gene is possibly TRBD1 (5 bases). CDR3 size: 16 residues. The V gene's germline CDR1 is SGHKS and CDR2 YYEKEE (reference sequence). V was pared by 2 bases and J by 0 bases, with 15 bases between.